This TCR beta chain came from a study of cytomegalovirus exposure and HLA in healthy donors (dated by TCRdb to about 2017). Notes on the research overall: An earlier analysis of roughly 630 of the donors reported 250 to 300 Gb of sequence data and about 100 million unique TCR beta sequences from about 180 million T cells. An early release covering roughly 640 HLA-typed donors comprised 250 to 350 gigabases of sequencing data and about 90 million unique TCR sequences. Of the 398 genotyped donors, about 84% fell in the genetic ancestry cluster associated with self-reported Caucasian donors. The study was designed to test whether signatures of past pathogen exposure could be identified by cataloging public T cell receptors. The study used immunosequencing to profile the T cell repertoires of more than 650 subjects and linked those repertoires to cytomegalovirus serostatus. A separate validation cohort of more than 100 different subjects was used in addition to the roughly 700-subject first cohort. To predict cytomegalovirus infection status, the study brought together high-throughput TCR immunosequencing, statistical association of individual TCRs with disease status, and machine learning. In a later analysis, previously published TCR beta repertoires from 666 donors were re-analyzed and high-resolution HLA genotyping was added so that TCR occurrence patterns could be studied. Rather than using new phenotypic data, the later analysis identified candidate immune exposures from TCR beta sequences and from how often those sequences occurred across donors. An earlier analysis of around 640 of the donors used high-throughput TCR beta sequencing to judge whether each TCR beta V gene segment behaved as functional or pseudogenic. Donor age, sex, ethnicity and CMV serostatus were compiled alongside the repertoire data. A later genetic analysis took genome-wide SNP genotypes for about three fifths of the roughly 700 donors and used that subset as a discovery cohort. Every repertoire in the discovery cohort had been generated on one and the same sequencing platform. Both class I and class II loci were covered by HLA typing, at four-digit resolution. Typing coverage varied by locus: roughly 629-640 donors for A, B, C, DRB1 and DQB1; roughly 520 for DQA1; 606 for DPA1; more than 450 for DPB1. Several DR-DQ haplotypes were treated as single units for association and clustering because of strong linkage in the cohort. Among roughly 370 genotyped donors of the cohort, an average of about 240,000 unique TCR beta nucleotide sequences were sequenced per donor, approximately 20% of them non-productive. General conclusions and limits of the study: Some IMGT-functional V segments, including TRBV6-2 and TRBV6-3, could not be distinguished by the 87-base-pair reads and were therefore excluded. A later analysis found that TCR association rates varied across HLA loci, with DRB1 alleles showing the most associated TCRs and HLA-C alleles the fewest. The classifier was reported to diagnose cytomegalovirus status with high specificity and sensitivity in both the original cohort and the validation cohort. This cohort had only TCR beta chains sequenced, and the lack of alpha or paired-chain data limited which features could be detected. According to a later analysis, parvovirus B19, influenza, CMV and Epstein-Barr virus appeared linked to several top co-occurrence clusters. A cluster of highly shared sequence variants was judged likely to be a technical artifact of the sequencing pipeline. Most TCR sequences were seen in very few donors, while some public TCRs were found in many individuals. A further reported finding was that TCR beta sequences accurately predicted the HLA-A and HLA-B alleles for most subjects in the first cohort. The only immune exposure information available for the cohort was CMV serostatus. It was suggested by the authors that the approach could potentially be generalized to other disease states and immunological phenotypes. Specific HLA alleles were associated with over 15,000 TCR beta sequences at a false discovery rate of 0.05 in a later analysis. The earlier analysis of 450 to 700 of the donors excluded some 15 rarely observed V segments, including chromosome 9 orphons, because counts were too low. Linkage disequilibrium might explain the correlated functional status among segregating V segments, but an unknown experimental factor could not be excluded. Because some donors lacked HLA typing at each locus, the association tests relied only on the typed subset. V-gene and J-gene trimming of TCR beta chains was associated with a missense DCLRE1C variant in a later genetic analysis, and the association was replicated in an independent cohort. According to a later analysis, most CMV-associated TCR beta chains appeared to be HLA-restricted, and the HLA associations seemed to be driven largely by CMV exposure. Compared with the approximately 670-donor mean, donors in an Asian-associated ancestry cluster had fewer N-insertions in productive TCRs, according to a later genetic analysis. When HLA alleles, especially DR and DQ, strongly co-occurred, attributing TCR associations to individual alleles was difficult. The study listed approximately 150 TCR beta chains as associated with cytomegalovirus. The presence/absence analyses assumed that sequencing depth was roughly uniform across donors, and that assumption may not be true. A few of the identified cytomegalovirus-associated TCR beta chains were confirmed in vitro to be specific for cytomegalovirus antigens. In an earlier analysis of roughly 500 of the donors, most TCR beta V segments appeared in productive rearrangements about 90% or about 30% of the time, broadly matching IMGT annotations. A later analysis found that HLA-associated TCR beta chains were more clonally expanded and had lower generation probabilities than equally common non-associated chains.

In this sample, this clone turned up once. No antigen is known for it. No base quality values were provided; no much bigger clone lies one nucleotide off. The cohort comprised several hundred healthy bone marrow donors. Cohort members were all nominally healthy when sampled, although unrecorded immune exposures were likely present. The donor was CMV seropositive and belonged to the group of 270 or so seropositive cohort members. A peripheral blood sample was collected from each donor, and TCR beta sequencing was performed on peripheral blood mononuclear cells. Genomic DNA was extracted from the blood cell samples with the Qiagen DNeasy Blood Extraction Kit. From a lookup of the germline V gene (reference sequence), CDR1 and CDR2 are SEHNR and FQNEAQ. Reading from cysteine to phenylalanine, the CDR3 counts 16 amino acids. The kept DNA is CDR3 alone, 48 bases in frame from the first base. Libraries were built with the immunoSEQ multiplex PCR assay. For the multiplex PCR, a mixture combining 60 forward primers for TCR Vbeta segments and 13 reverse primers for TCR Jbeta segments was used. A multiplex PCR assay on genomic DNA amplified the CDR3 region of rearranged TCR beta genes. The Illumina HiSeq System was used to sequence the amplified TCR beta libraries as 87-base-pair reads. The authors' pipeline ran thus. Across the roughly 640 repertoires, a later analysis counted some 80 million unique TCR beta chains, some 11 million of which were shared by at least two donors. Raw reads were error-corrected and collapsed into unique sequences by a nearest-neighbor algorithm in which closely related sequences were merged to remove PCR and sequencing errors. V, D and J gene segments were assigned by aligning CDR3 sequences to IMGT reference sequences. Each retained sequence needed at least a six-nucleotide match to both a V gene segment and a J gene segment. A rearrangement counted as productive if the CDR3 had no stop codons and remained in frame with V and J, and every other rearrangement counted as non-productive. Following IMGT convention, CDR3 was defined as the stretch from the second conserved V-encoded cysteine to the conserved J-encoded phenylalanine. Sequences without an unambiguous match to a single V gene segment were excluded from the earlier analysis of about 630 of the donors. In an earlier analysis of a few hundred of the donors, V segments were called functional above 56.7% productive rearrangements and were called segregating when the between-donor standard deviation exceeded 5%. A statistical classification framework was built to diagnose cytomegalovirus status from the catalog of TCR beta chain sequences. A later analysis assigned V and J genes by comparing TCR nucleotide sequences with IMGT/GENE-DB human TR gene sequences. In a later analysis, CDR3 sequences and most-parsimonious VDJ recombination scenarios were assigned using the TCRdist pipeline. A later analysis defined each TCR beta chain by its CDR3 amino acid sequence plus V-gene family, and excluded reads lacking a unique V-gene family. To address suspected cross-contamination and a sequencing artifact, a later analysis removed 592 highly shared, low-generation-probability nucleotide sequences. A later analysis calculated a clonal expansion index for each public chain from normalized within-repertoire ranks of inferred template counts. Generation probabilities in a later analysis came from a VDJ recombination model fitted to out-of-frame rearrangements, and those results were checked against IGoR. Hypergeometric tests were used in a later analysis to score TCR-TCR, TCR-HLA and TCR-CMV co-occurrence, with a repertoire-size bias correction applied to the TCR pairs. To estimate false discovery rates, a later analysis permuted the HLA or CMV assignments 20 times. In a later analysis, co-occurring TCRs were grouped with DBSCAN, and TCRdist sequence similarity was added when clustering was performed within HLA-allele-positive subsets. For co-occurrence clustering, repertoires with fewer than 30,000 or more than 120,000 public chains were excluded, along with about five repertoires with anomalous nucleotide sharing. TCRdb obtained this table from immuneACCESS and retained in-frame rearrangements with V and J assigned. These tables miss some clones; where compared with another copy, unresolved V genes account for less than half of the shortfall, and the remainder is unexplained. That table furnishes V, J and clone size, whereas the DNA furnished D and trimming. This sample lists some 140,000 clones; around 80% were detected once. Together, the top ten hold around 1.3% of the sample.

The rearranged segments are TRBV7-9 and TRBJ2-5; 7 junctional bases match TRBD2. With the DNA end fitting TRBJ2-7 better, the J assignment may be wrong. The source of this sequence is a male donor in good health and CMV-seropositive. Sample: PBMCs. Read as DNA, the sequence is TGTGCCAGCAGCTTAGGGGAGGGTCTCTTTTTTAACGAGCAGTACTTC. This translates into CASSLGEGLFFNEQYF.